These 13 T cell receptor beta chains share one sample of origin, sequenced in a study of T cell repertoires and leukemia-associated antigens. Each CDR3 protein gets one entry after TCRdb re-called the 5' RACE reads with MiXCR. The sample includes more than 12,000 distinct CDR3 sequences, approximately 37% seen only once; the top ten take about 10%. Their antigen targets remain unknown. The material sequenced was CD3+ T cells sorted from blood and cultured. These receptors originate from a female donor in good health.

This clonotype showed up many times. This rearrangement joins TRBV20-1 to TRBJ2-5, with D unresolved. The germline V and J ends were trimmed by 4 bases and 4 bases, with 10 bases remaining between them. This CDR3 is 12 amino acids long. From germline, CDR1 is DFQATT and CDR2 SNEGSKA (reference sequence). CDR3 sequence: CSAIPLLETQYF. For the CDR3, the DNA is TGCAGTGCTATCCCTCTCCTAGAGACCCAGTACTTC.

The chain employs TRBV5-1 and TRBJ2-3; 9 nucleotides agree with TRBD2. The germline CDR1 and CDR2 sequences are SGHRS and YFSETQ. There are 17 residues in the CDR3. J gave up 2 bases and V 0 bases, and 7 bases lay outside the gene matches. CDR3 loop: CASSLGASGAFTDTQYF. The CDR3 coding sequence is TGCGCCAGCAGCTTGGGAGCTAGCGGGGCTTTCACAGATACGCAGTATTTT.

J is TRBJ1-2 and V is TRBV5-1; D may be TRBD1 (6 bases). CDR1 and CDR2 (germline): SGHRS, YFSETQ. Trimming cost V 0 bases and J 6 bases, with 21 bases left between them. The CDR3 loop spans 17 amino acids. The CDR3 nucleotides are TGCGCCAGCAGCTTGGGATATCAAGGGGGGCCGGTGGATGGCTACACCTTC. Translated: CASSLGYQGGPVDGYTF. The variable domain in full, completed from reference TRBV5-1 and TRBJ1-2, reads KAGVTQTPRYLIKTRGQQVTLSCSPISGHRSVSWYQQTPGQGLQFLFEYFSETQRNKGNFPGRFSGRQFSNSRSEMNVSTLELGDSALYLCASSLGYQGGPVDGYTFGSGTRLTVV.

This clonotype appeared many times. The rearrangement joins TRBV5-5 to TRBJ2-3, with TRBD2 identical over 8 bases. Germline V gives CDR1 SGHKS, CDR2 YYEKEE (reference sequence). V was clipped by 2 bases and J by 2 bases; unmatched bases: 1. This CDR3 has 14 amino acids. The DNA for the CDR3 is TGTGCCAGCAGCTTCGGGGGGGCCACAGATACGCAGTATTTT. Its protein product is CASSFGGATDTQYF.

This clonotype ranks as medium-sized. The V call is TRBV5-1, the J call TRBJ2-1, with 8 bases fitting TRBD2. With 4 bases clipped from V and 0 bases from J, the junction kept 3 bases outside the gene matches. Germline loops: CDR1 SGHRS, CDR2 YFSETQ. The CDR3 consists of 15 residues. In DNA, the CDR3 is TGCGCCAGCAGCACGGGACTAGGCTCCTACAATGAGCAGTTCTTC. Translation: CASSTGLGSYNEQFF.

The V gene is TRBV4-1, the J gene TRBJ1-2; D not resolved. Germline loops: CDR1 MGHRA, CDR2 YSYEKL. The CDR3 is made up of 16 amino acids. Trimming shortened V by 3 bases and J by 1 base, and 15 bases separated the two germline ends. CDR3 sequence (DNA): TGCGCCAGCAGCCAGCCCCAGAGAGCACATAACTATGGCTACACCTTC. Residues: CASSQPQRAHNYGYTF.

This clonotype was seen repeatedly, ten times or more. V gene TRBV7-9 combines with J gene TRBJ2-6; D call uncertain. The germline V gene has CDR1 SEHNR and CDR2 FQNEAQ (reference sequence). The CDR3 sequence is 15 residues long. Trimming took off 5 bases at V and 0 bases at J, with 8 bases between the two ends. The CDR3 here is CASSPQSSGANVLTF. CDR3 sequence (DNA): TGTGCCAGCAGCCCTCAGAGCTCTGGGGCCAACGTCCTGACTTTC.

The CDR3 loop reads CSASSRASDLSTDTQYF. The CDR3 DNA reads as TGCAGTGCCAGCAGTCGGGCTAGCGACCTAAGCACAGATACGCAGTATTTT. The V and J genes are TRBV20-1 and TRBJ2-3, with D maybe TRBD2 (6 bases). V was cut by 6 bases and J by 0 bases, with 22 bases left in between. Germline loops: CDR1 DFQATT, CDR2 SNEGSKA (reference sequence). The CDR3 extends over 17 amino acids.

This clonotype is medium-sized (0.01 to 0.1%). The genes are TRBV6-5 and TRBJ2-1, with D hard to call. Trimming took 2 bases from V and 6 from J, leaving 14 bases between them. CDR1 and CDR2 (germline): MNHEY, SVGAGI. This CDR3 spans 15 amino acids. CDR3 coding DNA: TGTGCCAGCAGTTACCTGAGTCGAGACACCAATGAGCAGTTCTTC. It translates to CASSYLSRDTNEQFF.

This clonotype is medium-sized (0.01 to 0.1%) by share. V gene TRBV10-2 combines with J gene TRBJ2-7; tentatively, D is TRBD1 or TRBD2 (5 bases each). The CDR3 runs 15 residues. Germline-derived CDR1 and CDR2 are WSHSY and SAAADI. The V end was cut by 7 bases, the J end by 0 bases, with 16 bases between. CDR3 residues: CASTPSKGTSYEQYF. DNA for the CDR3: TGCGCCAGCACTCCCAGCAAGGGGACCTCCTACGAGCAGTACTTC.

By its share, this clonotype is medium-sized. V usage is TRBV20-1 and J usage is TRBJ2-2, with TRBD2 matching 11 bases. Germline trimming cut 2 bases from V and 6 bases from J; bases unmatched to any gene: 8. This CDR3 region has 16 residues. The germline CDR1 and CDR2 sequences are DFQATT and SNEGSKA (reference sequence). CDR3 residues: CSARNPLAGDPGELFF. CDR3 nucleotide sequence: TGCAGTGCTAGAAACCCACTAGCGGGAGACCCCGGGGAGCTGTTTTTT.

The chain joins TRBV12-3 or TRBV12-4 to TRBJ2-1; either TRBD1 or TRBD2 may supply D (5 bases each). Trimming stripped 1 base from V and 5 bases from J, with 12 bases between. The CDR3 length is 15 residues. CDR3 DNA: TGTGCCAGCAGTTTAGGCCGGGACCTTCACAATGAGCAGTTCTTC. Translated: CASSLGRDLHNEQFF.

Points on this clonotype: An end of the junction does not agree with germline; a read error may underlie this. The CDR3 DNA sequence: TGCGCCGGCAGTCGGGACACCCAGGGGGACACTGAAGCTTTCTTT. This translates into CAGSRDTQGDTEAFF. The chain uses TRBV4-1 and TRBJ1-1; 7 positions match TRBD1. The CDR3 runs to 15 residues. CDR1 is MGHRA, CDR2 YSYEKL, per germline.